The rows below give T cell receptor beta chains drawn from one sample of a study of early T cells in non-severe SARS-CoV-2 infection. Using its own MiXCR run on the 5' RACE reads, TCRdb lists one record per CDR3 protein. The sample includes some 30,000 distinct CDR3 sequences, about 3.9% seen only once; the top ten take roughly 5.5%. Sequenced: whole blood. Receptors originate from an adult who was a healthcare worker with PCR-confirmed SARS-CoV-2 infection or an uninfected control (not recorded which). Each CDR3 is given with its conserved first and last residue. D genes are given only for firm matches. For some rows the clone size is stated as once, few or many, or as a class when expanded; others skip it.

d_gene	v_gene	j_gene	abundance	CDR3nt	CDR3aa
.	TRBV14	TRBJ1-1	many	TGTGCCAGCAGCCAAGATCCACAGGGCAGATCTGAAGCTTTCTTT	CASSQDPQGRSEAFF
.	TRBV2	TRBJ2-3	many	TGTGCCAGCAGTGAAGTCTTCGGGAGTGGAGATACGCAGTATTTT	CASSEVFGSGDTQYF
TRBD1	TRBV6-1	TRBJ2-1	.	TGTGCCAGCGCCGTCCCGGGACAGGCTGGTCAAACCTACAATGAGCAGTTCTTC	CASAVPGQAGQTYNEQFF
.	TRBV10-3	TRBJ2-2	many	TGTGCCATCAGCCCGACTCAAACCAACACCGGGGAGCTGTTTTTT	CAISPTQTNTGELFF
TRBD2	TRBV20-1	TRBJ2-5	many	TGCAGTGCTAGCGCTACGGGGGGGGTCCAAGAGACCCAGTACTTC	CSASATGGVQETQYF
.	TRBV24-1	TRBJ1-1	.	TGTGCCACCAGAAGGGGGGACACTGAAGCTTTCTTT	CATRRGDTEAFF
.	TRBV11-2	TRBJ2-1	.	TGTGCCAGCAGCTTAAGTTTAGGGGGGGATGAGCAGTTCTTC	CASSLSLGGDEQFF
.	TRBV7-8	TRBJ1-1	.	TGTGCCAGCAGGGTGGACAGAAACACTGAAGCTTTCTTT	CASRVDRNTEAFF
TRBD2	TRBV20-1	TRBJ2-3	many	TGCAGTGCTCGGGACGTAGCGGGGGGGCTCGATACGCAGTATTTT	CSARDVAGGLDTQYF
TRBD1	TRBV7-9	TRBJ2-1	many	TGTGCCAGCACCCTAGGGACAGCCTCCTACAATGAGCAGTTCTTC	CASTLGTASYNEQFF
.	TRBV7-2	TRBJ2-3	few	TGTGCCAGCAGCAACCCTAGCACAGATACGCAGTATTTT	CASSNPSTDTQYF
.	TRBV10-3	TRBJ2-3	many	TGTGCCATCAGTGACCCCCGTATTAGGGAAGATACGCAGTATTTT	CAISDPRIREDTQYF
.	TRBV18	TRBJ2-3	many	TGTGCCAGCTCACCAAGAGGGGCGGCAGATACGCAGTATTTT	CASSPRGAADTQYF
TRBD1	TRBV28	TRBJ1-2	few	TGTGCCAGCAACACGGGACAGTTCAGCTATGGCTACACCTTC	CASNTGQFSYGYTF
TRBD1	TRBV19	TRBJ1-2	many	TGTGCCAGTAGTAACACCCGGGACAGGCGTGGCTACACCTTC	CASSNTRDRRGYTF
.	TRBV29-1	TRBJ2-1	many	TGCAGCGCAAGACCAGGGGTCAATGAGCAGTTCTTC	CSARPGVNEQFF
TRBD1	TRBV7-7	TRBJ2-2	many	TGTGCTAGCAGCTCCAGACAGGGTCCCGGGGAGCTGTTTTTT	CASSSRQGPGELFF
TRBD2	TRBV6-6	TRBJ2-5	many	TGTGCCAGCAGTTATTTTACTAGCGGGGGCCCAGACCAAGAGACCCAGTACTTC	CASSYFTSGGPDQETQYF
TRBD2	TRBV7-9	TRBJ2-7	many	TGTGCCAGCAGCTTAGGGGTAGCGGGCCTGCTCTTC	CASSLGVAGLLF
.	TRBV29-1	TRBJ1-1	medium-sized	TGCAGCATCGACAGGAACACTGAAGCTTTCTTT	CSIDRNTEAFF
.	TRBV20-1	TRBJ2-7	many	TGCAGTTACGCGACAGGTTTTGTATCCTACGAGCAGTACTTC	CSYATGFVSYEQYF
.	TRBV7-9	TRBJ2-5	medium-sized	TGTGCCAGCAGCCCTCCGTCAGTAGCAGAGACCCAGTACTTC	CASSPPSVAETQYF
.	TRBV11-2	TRBJ2-3	many	TGTGCCAGCAGCAGACAGCGGACTAGCACAGATACGCAGTATTTT	CASSRQRTSTDTQYF
.	TRBV29-1	TRBJ1-5	few	TGCAGCGTACGGGACAACTACAATCAGCCCCAGCATTTT	CSVRDNYNQPQHF
.	TRBV18	TRBJ1-2	.	TGTGCCAGCTCCCCGGTGCCCTCGACACCTTTCGTCAACTATGGCTACACCTTC	CASSPVPSTPFVNYGYTF
.	TRBV12-3/TRBV12-4	TRBJ2-7	many	TGTGCCAGCAGTCGGGGTCATTACGAGCAGTACTTC	CASSRGHYEQYF
.	TRBV12-3/TRBV12-4	TRBJ1-4	.	TGTGCCAGCAGTTCGGGCCGACGAGGCGGTCGTAATGAAAAACTGTTTTTT	CASSSGRRGGRNEKLFF
TRBD2	TRBV20-1	TRBJ2-7	many	TGCAGTGCTGAAATGGGACTAGCGGGAGCCGAGCAGTACTTC	CSAEMGLAGAEQYF
TRBD1	TRBV6-5	TRBJ1-4	few	TGTGCCAGCAGTTCCGGACAGGGGGCTGAAAAACTGTTTTTT	CASSSGQGAEKLFF
.	TRBV5-1	TRBJ2-7	many	TGCGCCAGCAGCTTTAGGACGGGGGCCTACGAGCAGTACTTC	CASSFRTGAYEQYF
.	TRBV7-3	TRBJ2-5	many	TGTGCCAGCAGCTTTGGGCCCCAAGAGACCCAGTACTTC	CASSFGPQETQYF
TRBD1	TRBV5-1	TRBJ2-5	many	TGCGCCAGCAGCCCAGGACAGGACCAAGAGACCCAGTACTTC	CASSPGQDQETQYF
.	TRBV6-5	TRBJ2-3	many	TGTGCCAGCAGTTATTCCCCGACGCGGCGAGATACGCAGTATTTT	CASSYSPTRRDTQYF
.	TRBV7-2	TRBJ2-2	.	TGTGCCAGCAGCTTAGTAAAAGCGGCTAACACCGGGGAGCTGTTTTTT	CASSLVKAANTGELFF